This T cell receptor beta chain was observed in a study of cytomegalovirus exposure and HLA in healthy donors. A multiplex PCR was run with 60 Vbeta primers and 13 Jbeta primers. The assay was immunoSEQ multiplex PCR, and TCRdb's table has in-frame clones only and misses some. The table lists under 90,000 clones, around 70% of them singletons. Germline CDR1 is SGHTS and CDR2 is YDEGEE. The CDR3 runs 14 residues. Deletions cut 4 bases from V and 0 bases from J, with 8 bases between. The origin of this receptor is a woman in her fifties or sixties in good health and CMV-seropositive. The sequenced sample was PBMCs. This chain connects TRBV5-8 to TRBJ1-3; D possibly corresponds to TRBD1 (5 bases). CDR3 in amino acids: CASSRGGSGNTIYF. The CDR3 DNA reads TGTGCCAGCAGCCGGGGGGGCTCTGGAAACACCATATATTTT.